The clone carrying this TCR beta chain was found many times. The antigen remains unidentified. TCRdb itself ran the RACE reads through MiXCR, one entry per CDR3 protein. The sample contains 95,000 to 150,000 distinct CDR3 sequences, approximately 15% of which appear only once. The data were obtained in a study of human T cells and chemical hapten exposure. With 5 bases removed from V and 0 bases from J, the gap between germline ends came to 14 bases. The CDR3 loop spans 16 amino acids. Per germline, CDR1 SGHTA and CDR2 FQGNSA. Study observations and caveats: There was no change with DPC sensitization in TCRs above 1 in 1000 frequency.

The time point: patch test 1, 2 weeks after DPC sensitization. Treatment indicated: therapeutic diphenylcyclopropenone sensitization with weekly scalp DPC. The genes are TRBV7-2 and TRBJ1-5, with a possible D match to TRBD1 (5 bases). Sample: whole blood, taken in connection with sensitization to the hapten diphenylcyclopropenone (DPC). The receptor was derived from a man between 18 and 29 years old with alopecia areata. Some clones in this sample may be carry-over from other donors' samples. CDR3 protein: CASSRTGTSSNQPQHF. The CDR3 bases are TGTGCCAGCAGCCGGACTGGGACTTCTAGCAATCAGCCCCAGCATTTT.